A selection of T cell receptor beta chains follows, all from one sample in a study of blood T cell repertoires in COVID-19. Sequencing used immunoSEQ multiplex PCR; TCRdb keeps in-frame clones, though not all of them. The table lists approximately 110,000 clones, about 75% of them singletons. The specimen was peripheral blood. These receptors originate from a man older than 75 with acute or convalescent COVID-19. CDR3s include the opening cysteine and the closing phenylalanine or tryptophan. Fields, in order: D gene, CDR3 length, J gene, V gene, clone size, CDR3 protein, CDR3 DNA. A D gene is named only where the DNA matches it firmly. Clone size is shown for a subset of rows, as once, few, many or a class of expanded clone.

d_call: TRBD2; cdr3_length: 15; j_call: TRBJ2-1; v_call: TRBV27; clone_size: .; cdr3_aa: CASSMWGGSYNEQFF; cdr3_nt: TGTGCCAGCAGTATGTGGGGAGGGAGCTACAATGAGCAGTTCTTC
d_call: .; cdr3_length: 16; j_call: TRBJ2-3; v_call: TRBV5-4; clone_size: .; cdr3_aa: CASSSSVGTRTDTQYF; cdr3_nt: TGTGCCAGCAGCTCCAGCGTTGGCACCCGGACAGATACGCAGTATTTT
d_call: TRBD1; cdr3_length: 17; j_call: TRBJ1-5; v_call: TRBV19; clone_size: few; cdr3_aa: CASRWTGGVRGNQPQHF; cdr3_nt: TGTGCCAGTAGGTGGACAGGGGGCGTTAGAGGCAATCAGCCCCAGCATTTT
d_call: TRBD2; cdr3_length: 15; j_call: TRBJ2-2; v_call: TRBV27; clone_size: .; cdr3_aa: CASSSQRESTGELFF; cdr3_nt: TGTGCCAGCAGTTCCCAGCGGGAGAGCACCGGGGAGCTGTTTTTT
d_call: .; cdr3_length: 12; j_call: TRBJ1-5; v_call: TRBV19; clone_size: .; cdr3_aa: CASMEGTQPQHF; cdr3_nt: TGTGCCAGTATGGAGGGCACTCAGCCCCAGCATTTT
d_call: .; cdr3_length: 14; j_call: TRBJ1-1; v_call: TRBV7-2; clone_size: few; cdr3_aa: CASSLVVRGTEAFF; cdr3_nt: TGTGCCAGCAGCTTAGTGGTTCGGGGCACTGAAGCTTTCTTT
d_call: .; cdr3_length: 16; j_call: TRBJ2-2; v_call: TRBV3-1/TRBV3-2; clone_size: many; cdr3_aa: CASSQDRELFTGELFF; cdr3_nt: TGTGCCAGCAGCCAAGATCGGGAGCTTTTCACCGGGGAGCTGTTTTTT
d_call: TRBD1; cdr3_length: 14; j_call: TRBJ2-7; v_call: TRBV7-2; clone_size: few; cdr3_aa: CASSLGGTGYEQYF; cdr3_nt: TGTGCCAGCAGCTTAGGTGGGACAGGCTACGAGCAGTACTTC
d_call: .; cdr3_length: 15; j_call: TRBJ2-1; v_call: TRBV10-1; clone_size: .; cdr3_aa: CASSDHRLERHEQFF; cdr3_nt: TGCGCCAGCAGTGACCATCGACTAGAACGCCATGAGCAGTTCTTC
d_call: TRBD1; cdr3_length: 14; j_call: TRBJ1-6; v_call: TRBV6-5; clone_size: .; cdr3_aa: CASRSGTANSPLHF; cdr3_nt: TGTGCCAGCAGATCCGGGACAGCTAATTCACCCCTCCACTTT
d_call: TRBD2; cdr3_length: 18; j_call: TRBJ2-1; v_call: TRBV19; clone_size: .; cdr3_aa: CASSPGTSGRGGYNEQFF; cdr3_nt: TGTGCCAGTAGTCCTGGGACTAGCGGGAGAGGGGGTTACAATGAGCAGTTCTTC
d_call: .; cdr3_length: 13; j_call: TRBJ2-1; v_call: TRBV4-3; clone_size: once; cdr3_aa: CASSQEASREQFF; cdr3_nt: TGCGCCAGCAGCCAAGAGGCCTCCCGTGAGCAGTTCTTC
d_call: TRBD1; cdr3_length: 14; j_call: TRBJ1-5; v_call: TRBV27; clone_size: many; cdr3_aa: CASSPQGERWSQHF; cdr3_nt: TGTGCCAGCAGTCCCCAGGGGGAGAGGTGGTCCCAGCATTTT
d_call: TRBD1; cdr3_length: 16; j_call: TRBJ2-3; v_call: TRBV15; clone_size: .; cdr3_aa: CATSREGTGLTDTQYF; cdr3_nt: TGTGCCACCAGCAGAGAGGGGACAGGGCTCACAGATACGCAGTATTTT
d_call: TRBD2; cdr3_length: 18; j_call: TRBJ2-2; v_call: TRBV4-3; clone_size: .; cdr3_aa: CASSRMTGAGGAAGELFF; cdr3_nt: TGCGCCAGCAGCCGTATGACCGGGGCGGGAGGAGCGGCCGGGGAGCTGTTTTTT
d_call: .; cdr3_length: 16; j_call: TRBJ2-5; v_call: TRBV4-2; clone_size: .; cdr3_aa: CASSQDDGRVGETQYF; cdr3_nt: TGTGCCAGCAGCCAAGACGACGGCAGGGTAGGAGAGACCCAGTACTTC
d_call: TRBD2; cdr3_length: 13; j_call: TRBJ2-2; v_call: TRBV6-2/TRBV6-3; clone_size: .; cdr3_aa: CASSSGGPGELFF; cdr3_nt: TGTGCCAGCAGCTCGGGGGGACCCGGGGAGCTGTTTTTT
d_call: .; cdr3_length: 15; j_call: TRBJ1-5; v_call: TRBV2; clone_size: few; cdr3_aa: CASSVRQYSNQPQHF; cdr3_nt: TGTGCCAGCAGTGTGAGGCAGTATAGCAATCAGCCCCAGCATTTT
d_call: TRBD2; cdr3_length: 14; j_call: TRBJ2-1; v_call: TRBV5-4; clone_size: many; cdr3_aa: CASSEGLWGDEQFF; cdr3_nt: TGTGCCAGCAGCGAGGGACTATGGGGGGATGAGCAGTTCTTC
d_call: TRBD1; cdr3_length: 15; j_call: TRBJ1-4; v_call: TRBV19; clone_size: few; cdr3_aa: CASSIDRVRGEKLFF; cdr3_nt: TGTGCCAGTAGTATCGACAGGGTCAGAGGGGAAAAACTGTTTTTT
d_call: .; cdr3_length: 17; j_call: TRBJ2-3; v_call: TRBV19; clone_size: .; cdr3_aa: CASSPTGQFLDTDTQYF; cdr3_nt: TGTGCCAGTAGTCCTACCGGACAGTTCCTTGACACAGATACGCAGTATTTT
d_call: TRBD1; cdr3_length: 15; j_call: TRBJ1-6; v_call: TRBV5-4; clone_size: .; cdr3_aa: CASSTGGKDNSPLHF; cdr3_nt: TGTGCCAGCAGCACAGGGGGGAAAGATAATTCACCCCTCCACTTT
d_call: TRBD2; cdr3_length: 16; j_call: TRBJ2-1; v_call: TRBV29-1; clone_size: once; cdr3_aa: CSVGTSGRSGVNEQFF; cdr3_nt: TGCAGCGTTGGGACTAGCGGGAGATCCGGGGTCAATGAGCAGTTCTTC
d_call: .; cdr3_length: 15; j_call: TRBJ1-4; v_call: TRBV6-5; clone_size: .; cdr3_aa: CASSYATAGGEKLFF; cdr3_nt: TGTGCCAGCAGTTACGCCACTGCGGGGGGTGAAAAACTGTTTTTT
d_call: .; cdr3_length: 14; j_call: TRBJ1-2; v_call: TRBV3-1/TRBV3-2; clone_size: .; cdr3_aa: CASSQTTDIYGYTF; cdr3_nt: TGTGCCAGCAGCCAAACGACAGATATCTATGGCTACACCTTC
d_call: .; cdr3_length: 13; j_call: TRBJ2-3; v_call: TRBV29-1; clone_size: .; cdr3_aa: CSAKGGRRDTQYF; cdr3_nt: TGCAGCGCCAAGGGAGGTCGCAGGGATACGCAGTATTTT
d_call: .; cdr3_length: 14; j_call: TRBJ2-2; v_call: TRBV5-4; clone_size: .; cdr3_aa: CASRNSGNTGELFF; cdr3_nt: TGTGCCAGCAGAAATAGCGGGAACACCGGGGAGCTGTTTTTT
d_call: TRBD2; cdr3_length: 18; j_call: TRBJ2-5; v_call: TRBV9; clone_size: medium-sized; cdr3_aa: CASSNDRTSGVLWETQYF; cdr3_nt: TGTGCCAGCAGCAACGACAGGACTAGCGGGGTGTTGTGGGAGACCCAGTACTTC
d_call: .; cdr3_length: 12; j_call: TRBJ1-2; v_call: TRBV6-5; clone_size: few; cdr3_aa: CASSRRGDGYTF; cdr3_nt: TGTGCCAGCAGCCGGCGAGGCGATGGCTACACCTTC
d_call: .; cdr3_length: 13; j_call: TRBJ2-1; v_call: TRBV18; clone_size: .; cdr3_aa: CASSQGAYNEQFF; cdr3_nt: TGTGCCAGCTCACAAGGGGCCTACAATGAGCAGTTCTTC
d_call: .; cdr3_length: 14; j_call: TRBJ1-5; v_call: TRBV6-2/TRBV6-3; clone_size: .; cdr3_aa: CASSWTDSNQPQHF; cdr3_nt: TGTGCCAGCAGCTGGACAGATAGCAATCAGCCCCAGCATTTT
d_call: TRBD2; cdr3_length: 14; j_call: TRBJ2-7; v_call: TRBV6-6; clone_size: .; cdr3_aa: CASRTSGSSYEQYF; cdr3_nt: TGTGCCAGTAGAACTAGCGGGAGTTCCTACGAGCAGTACTTC
d_call: TRBD2; cdr3_length: 17; j_call: TRBJ2-1; v_call: TRBV7-9; clone_size: .; cdr3_aa: CASHYSLGLAGVLEQFF; cdr3_nt: TGTGCCAGCCACTACAGCCTGGGACTAGCGGGAGTCCTTGAACAGTTCTTC
d_call: .; cdr3_length: 14; j_call: TRBJ1-1; v_call: TRBV5-4; clone_size: .; cdr3_aa: CASSLAVGVAEAFF; cdr3_nt: TGTGCCAGCAGCTTGGCGGTCGGGGTCGCTGAAGCTTTCTTT
d_call: TRBD1; cdr3_length: 15; j_call: TRBJ1-4; v_call: TRBV19; clone_size: many; cdr3_aa: CASSLGTGRGEKLFF; cdr3_nt: TGTGCCAGTAGTCTGGGGACAGGACGAGGGGAAAAACTGTTTTTT
d_call: .; cdr3_length: 12; j_call: TRBJ1-5; v_call: TRBV28; clone_size: .; cdr3_aa: CASSLGGGPQHF; cdr3_nt: TGTGCCAGCAGTTTGGGAGGGGGACCCCAGCATTTT